The table lists the clone carrying this T cell receptor beta chain with a few counts. What it binds is unknown. The data were taken from a study of cytomegalovirus exposure and HLA in healthy donors. Study-wide results and caveats: Altogether, 150 to 200 TCR beta chains were recorded as cytomegalovirus-associated. TCR beta sequences reportedly predicted the HLA-A and HLA-B alleles of most subjects accurately.

The PCR ran on 60 Vbeta and 13 Jbeta primers. Assay: immunoSEQ multiplex PCR; the TCRdb copy retains only in-frame clones and omits some. This sample carries 150,000 to 200,000 clones, around 78% of them seen once, and the ten largest clones take 1.5% to 1.8%. Per the germline V gene, CDR1 is GTSNPN and CDR2 is SVGIG (reference sequence). Trimming took off 0 bases at V and 3 bases at J, with 8 bases between the two ends. This CDR3 contains 13 residues. The sample was PBMCs. The clonotype was recovered from a man aged 35 to 55 in good health and CMV-seronegative. The chain couples TRBV30 to TRBJ1-1; no firm D call. The CDR3 DNA follows: TGTGCCTGGAGTGTACTCTCTTACACTGAAGCTTTCTTT. Translation gives CAWSVLSYTEAFF.